What follows are 25 T cell receptor beta chains derived from one specimen sequenced in a study of Graves' ophthalmopathy and Graves' hyperthyroidism (dated by TCRdb to the late 2010s). Data came from an Illumina HiSeq 2000. For repertoire sequencing, TCR beta CDR3 regions were amplified from RNA transcripts. HTBI primers and the Qiagen OneStep RT-PCR kit were used in a first-round RT-PCR, which was followed by a second-round multiplex PCR, size selection and purification. TCRdb redid the processing of the public reads, applying fastp at Q25 and MiXCR, and retained in-frame beta chains. Rows merge per CDR3 protein into single entries with the most common DNA and genes. The sample profile shows roughly 500,000 distinct CDR3 sequences; over 13% of them were found once. Clones ranked in the top ten supply around 9.8% of the sample. Sequencing input: blood. These receptor sequences come from a woman between 25 and 40 years old with Graves' ophthalmopathy. Donor details come from another sample of the same person, matched by shared clones.

There are many counts of this clonotype. The gene calls are TRBV6-5 and TRBJ1-2; D unresolved. The CDR3 consists of 16 residues. CDR1 and CDR2 from the germline V gene are MNHEY and SVGAGI. V was trimmed by 2 bases and J by 3 bases, leaving 16 bases between them. In DNA form, the CDR3 reads TGTGCCAGCAGTTACCCCGTGAATGCTGGGTACTATGGCTACACCTTC. Translated: CASSYPVNAGYYGYTF.

The V gene is TRBV28, the J gene TRBJ1-1, with D unresolved. The V gene lost 2 bases and the J gene lost 1 base, with 20 bases spanning the gap. The germline V gene has CDR1 MDHEN and CDR2 SYDVKM. The CDR3 covers 18 residues. CDR3 sequence: CASSLDWGSGSGNTEAFF. The CDR3, as DNA: TGTGCCAGCAGTTTAGATTGGGGTTCGGGGTCGGGGAACACTGAAGCTTTCTTT. Complete variable domain (other parts from reference TRBV28 and TRBJ1-1): DVKVTQSSRYLVKRTGEKVFLECVQDMDHENMFWYRQDPGLGLRLIYFSYDVKMKEKGDIPEGYSVSREKKERFSLILESASTNQTSMYLCASSLDWGSGSGNTEAFFGQGTRLTVV.

This clonotype has a count of ten or more. CDR3 nucleotide sequence: TGCAGTGCTAACGACGCGAGGAGCTATGGCTACACCTTC. Translated: CSANDARSYGYTF. V gene TRBV20-1 combines with J gene TRBJ1-2; D ambiguous. Trimming removed 4 bases from V and 4 bases from J, with 13 bases in between. In germline, CDR1 is DFQATT, CDR2 SNEGSKA (reference sequence). CDR3 size: 13 residues.

The table lists this clonotype with many counts. J is TRBJ1-5 and V is TRBV6-5, with D tentatively TRBD1 (6 bases). The V gene's germline CDR1 is MNHEY and CDR2 SVGAGI. Between the trimmed V and J ends, which lost 4 bases and 0 bases, there was a span of 13 bases. The CDR3 consists of 16 residues. CDR3 bases: TGTGCCAGCAGTTCCTTCGGACAGACTAGCAATCAGCCCCAGCATTTT. Translation: CASSSFGQTSNQPQHF.

This clonotype appeared many times. The chain combines TRBV27 with TRBJ2-2; perhaps D is TRBD1 or TRBD2 (6 bases each). V lost 7 bases, J lost 7 bases, and 10 bases lay in between. CDR3 size: 12 residues. Germline V gene data show CDR1 as MNHEY and CDR2 as SMNVEV (reference sequence). The CDR3 nucleotides are TGTGCCAGCATCGGGGGCATCGGGGAGCTGTTTTTT. Protein: CASIGGIGELFF.

This clonotype was picked up a small number of times. The gene calls are TRBV9 and TRBJ1-6; a weak D match, TRBD1 (5 bases). This CDR3 region has 13 residues. The V end was cut by 4 bases, the J end by 16 bases, with 18 bases between. Looked up from germline, CDR1 is SGDLS and CDR2 is YYNGEE. CDR3 sequence reads: CASSSRAGEGLHF. CDR3 DNA: TGTGCCAGCAGCTCTAGGGCCGGAGAGGGGCTCCACTTT.

This clonotype was seen at least ten times. The chain carries TRBV30 and TRBJ2-2; D may be TRBD2 (6 bases). Germline CDR1 is GTSNPN and CDR2 is SVGIG (reference sequence). The V end was cut by 4 bases, the J end by 5 bases, with 11 bases between. The CDR3 contains 13 residues. The CDR3 loop is CAWIGLPTGELFF. The CDR3 region has the DNA TGTGCCTGGATAGGACTACCGACCGGGGAGCTGTTTTTT.

The chain is built from TRBV4-1 and TRBJ2-2; D is unclear. The CDR3 spans 14 residues. Per germline, CDR1 MGHRA and CDR2 YSYEKL. V gave up 1 base and J gave up 3 bases, with 6 bases separating them. The CDR3 is CASSQAGYTGELFF. The CDR3 DNA is TGCGCCAGCAGCCAAGCCGGGTACACCGGGGAGCTGTTTTTT.

This chain connects TRBV6-1 to TRBJ2-1; 11 nucleotides align to TRBD2. Germline lookup yields CDR1 MNHNS and CDR2 SASEGT. The CDR3 sequence is 15 residues long. Losses at the gene ends were 5 bases for V and 3 bases for J; bases not matched to a gene: 3. Here the CDR3 reads CASSTLAGGYNEQFF. In nucleotides, the CDR3 is TGTGCCAGCAGTACCCTAGCGGGGGGCTACAATGAGCAGTTCTTC.

This clonotype was counted at least ten times. The rearrangement uses TRBV2 and TRBJ2-5; 10 bases match TRBD2. V gave up 3 bases and J gave up 5 bases; unmatched junction bases: 6. Looked up from germline, CDR1 is SNHLY and CDR2 is FYNNEI. CDR3 length: 15 amino acids. In DNA, the CDR3 is TGTGCCAGCAGTGACGGAGCGGGGGGGCTTGAGACCCAGTACTTC. Translation: CASSDGAGGLETQYF.

This chain links TRBV28 with TRBJ2-3, with D possibly being TRBD1 or TRBD2 (5 bases each). V lost 3 bases and J lost 3, with 13 bases in between. Germline-derived CDR1 and CDR2 are MDHEN and SYDVKM. CDR3 length: 15 amino acids. CDR3 sequence: CASSFRAGTTDTQYF. The CDR3 DNA follows: TGTGCCAGCAGTTTTCGAGCAGGGACGACAGATACGCAGTATTTT.

This clonotype was counted ten times or more. The chain recombines TRBV12-5 with TRBJ1-2; 9 nucleotides agree with TRBD1. Germline V gives CDR1 LGHNT, CDR2 FRNRAP. This CDR3 comprises 13 residues. The V and J ends lost 6 bases and 5 bases, in that order; junction bases with no gene match: 4. In nucleotides, the CDR3 is TGTGCTAGTGGAACCGGGACAGGGTATGGCTACACCTTC. This gives the protein CASGTGTGYGYTF. Together with reference TRBV12-5 and TRBJ1-2, the CDR3 gives the full variable domain: DARVTQTPRHKVTEMGQEVTMRCQPILGHNTVFWYRQTMMQGLELLAYFRNRAPLDDSGMPKDRFSAEMPDATLATLKIQPSEPRDSAVYFCASGTGTGYGYTFGSGTRLTVV.

This clonotype was detected ten times or more. CDR3 sequence (DNA): TGTGCCAGCAGTTTGACGGCGGGGAATTCACCCCTCCACTTT. As protein: CASSLTAGNSPLHF. The chain recombines TRBV27 with TRBJ1-6; no firm D call. Trimming took 3 bases from V and 7 from J, leaving 10 bases between them. This CDR3 comprises 14 residues. Germline CDR1 reads MNHEY; CDR2 reads SMNVEV (reference sequence).

A note on this clonotype: The CDR3 end shows no conserved phenylalanine or tryptophan, and so a read error is likely. The J gene is TRBJ2-2, the V gene TRBV11-1; TRBD2 might be the D (6 bases). Trimming pared 5 bases from V and 1 base from J, leaving 14 bases between. This CDR3 has 16 residues. Looked up from germline, CDR1 is SGHAT and CDR2 is FQDESV (reference sequence). CDR3 loop: CASSPKGSGNTGELFL. Here the CDR3 DNA reads TGTGCCAGCAGCCCGAAGGGTAGCGGGAACACCGGGGAGCTGTTTTTA.

This clonotype showed up many times. This sequence joins TRBV11-2 and TRBJ2-7; D is undetermined. The CDR3 is made up of 17 amino acids. Germline values: CDR1 SGHAT, CDR2 FQNNGV. V was shortened by 5 bases and J by 2 bases, with 22 bases between the two germline ends. DNA of the CDR3: TGTGCCAGCAGCCCCCCTTCGGGTCTGGCGGCCACCTACGAGCAGTACTTC. Translation gives CASSPPSGLAATYEQYF.

This clonotype was recorded at least ten times. This chain uses TRBV10-3 with TRBJ2-7; TRBD2 matches 11 bases. CDR1 and CDR2 from the germline V gene are ENHRY and SYGVKD. The CDR3 spans 16 residues. Trimming cost V 3 bases and J 2 bases; bases outside gene matches: 6. As DNA, the CDR3 is TGTGCCATCAGTGAAGGGACTAGCGGAGACCCCTACGAGCAGTACTTC. This encodes CAISEGTSGDPYEQYF.

This clonotype was recorded many times. The J gene is TRBJ2-7, the V gene TRBV28, with a possible D match to TRBD2 (6 bases). Per the germline V gene, CDR1 is MDHEN and CDR2 is SYDVKM. Trimming pared 5 bases from V and 5 bases from J, leaving 16 bases between. The CDR3 is 14 residues long. The CDR3 protein is CASSVLAYDNEQYF. CDR3 nucleotide sequence: TGTGCCAGCAGTGTGCTAGCGTACGACAACGAGCAGTACTTC.

This clonotype appeared many times. This chain joins TRBV9 and TRBJ1-1; 9 bases fit TRBD1. The V and J ends lost 0 bases and 6 bases, in that order; junction bases with no gene match: 6. This CDR3 comprises 15 residues. Germline V lookup: CDR1 SGDLS, CDR2 YYNGEE. As DNA, the CDR3 is TGTGCCAGCAGCGTAGAAGGACAGGGGATATCTGAAGCTTTCTTT. This codes for CASSVEGQGISEAFF.

This clonotype was observed at least ten times. This chain links TRBV6-5 with TRBJ1-3; TRBD1 matches 8 bases. After removal of 5 bases from V and 4 bases from J, the junction contained 4 bases not matched to a gene. The CDR3 is made up of 14 amino acids. Germline-derived CDR1 and CDR2 are MNHEY and SVGAGI. CDR3 coding DNA: TGTGCCAGCAGTCTCAGGGGGCTAGGAAACACCATATATTTT. Residues: CASSLRGLGNTIYF.

There are many counts of this clonotype. V gene TRBV27 combines with J gene TRBJ1-5; tentatively, D is TRBD1 (5 bases). V lost 7 bases and J 2 bases, leaving 12 bases between the germline ends. This CDR3 region has 14 residues. Germline V CDR1 and CDR2: MNHEY, SMNVEV (reference sequence). The CDR3 nucleotides are TGTGCCAGCACCCCCGGGACGGGCAATCAGCCCCAGCATTTT. Translated: CASTPGTGNQPQHF.

This clonotype was seen repeatedly, ten times or more. The gene calls are TRBV12-3 or TRBV12-4 and TRBJ1-2; TRBD1 is a possible D gene (5 bases). The CDR3 has 15 amino acids. V was trimmed by 3 bases and J by 1 base, leaving 12 bases between them. The CDR3 spells CASSLETDRNYGYTF. Written as DNA, the CDR3 is TGTGCCAGCAGTTTGGAGACAGATCGTAACTATGGCTACACCTTC.

This clonotype was counted at least ten times. The chain uses TRBV12-3 or TRBV12-4 and TRBJ1-1; D gene uncertain. V dropped 6 bases and J dropped 1 base, with 15 bases sitting between them. CDR3 length: 15 residues. In DNA, the CDR3 is TGTGCCAGCAGCCCGCCGTCACCAAGGAACACTGAAGCTTTCTTT. This encodes CASSPPSPRNTEAFF.

This clonotype came up many times. The rearrangement joins TRBV11-2 to TRBJ1-5, with D possibly being TRBD1 (6 bases). V lost 1 base and J 4 bases, leaving 14 bases between the germline ends. The CDR3 is made up of 16 amino acids. CDR1 is SGHAT, CDR2 FQNNGV, per germline. This chain's CDR3 is CASSLGYGGGNQPQHF. Here the CDR3 DNA reads TGTGCCAGCAGCTTAGGGTACGGGGGCGGGAATCAGCCCCAGCATTTT.

This clonotype was counted ten times or more. The CDR3 here is CASSQELSVRPFF. The CDR3 bases are TGTGCCAGCAGCCAAGAACTCTCAGTCCGGCCTTTCTTT. The chain has TRBV3-1 and TRBJ1-1; D ambiguous. CDR3 size: 13 residues. Germline values: CDR1 LGHDT, CDR2 YNNKEL (reference sequence). With 0 bases removed from V and 12 bases from J, the gap between germline ends came to 14 bases.

In this sample, this clonotype turned up a few times. The chain combines TRBV6-1 with TRBJ1-2; TRBD1 matches at 9 bases. Germline CDR1 MNHNS, CDR2 SASEGT. With 1 base clipped from V and 7 bases from J, the junction kept 7 bases outside the gene matches. The CDR3 sequence is 15 residues long. The CDR3 nucleotides are TGTGCCAGCAGTGAAGAAGGGGACAGGGTATCTGGCTACACCTTC. It specifies CASSEEGDRVSGYTF.